A selection of T cell receptor beta chains follows, all from one sample in a study of T cells after yellow fever vaccination. TCRdb itself ran the 5' RACE reads through MiXCR, one entry per CDR3 protein. The profile covers approximately 300,000 distinct CDR3 sequences, with 10% to 15% appearing a single time and about 0.51% taken by the ten largest. The input for sequencing was CD4+ T cells sorted from PBMCs, taken 45 days after the yellow fever booster vaccination. The receptors shown here come from a man aged 25-45 years who received the YFV17D yellow fever vaccine. Both conserved end residues are part of each CDR3. D genes are given only for firm matches. Size is stated for part of the rows, as once, few or many counts, or as a class when the clone is expanded.

size,D,J,V,CDR3,DNA
few,.,TRBJ2-5,TRBV4-3,CASSLQAGQETQYF,TGCGCCAGCAGCCTCCAAGCGGGCCAAGAGACCCAGTACTTC
few,.,TRBJ1-5,TRBV7-2,CASSLAGENQPQHF,TGTGCCAGCAGCTTAGCCGGGGAGAATCAGCCCCAGCATTTT
few,.,TRBJ2-1,TRBV5-1,CASSLGQINNEQFF,TGCGCCAGCAGCTTGGGACAGATCAACAATGAGCAGTTCTTC
few,.,TRBJ2-3,TRBV2,CASSEDAGLRGTDTQYF,TGTGCCAGCAGTGAAGACGCGGGACTTAGGGGCACAGATACGCAGTATTTT
many,.,TRBJ2-3,TRBV7-2,CASSLAGVGTDTQYF,TGTGCCAGCAGCTTAGCGGGAGTCGGCACAGATACGCAGTATTTT
few,.,TRBJ2-7,TRBV6-2/TRBV6-3,CASSIQGPYEQYF,TGTGCCAGCAGCATACAGGGACCCTACGAGCAGTACTTC
few,.,TRBJ2-3,TRBV20-1,CSARDWTETASTQYF,TGCAGTGCTAGAGATTGGACGGAGACTGCGTCGACGCAGTATTTT
many,.,TRBJ2-5,TRBV2,CASSEQGTGTETQYF,TGTGCCAGCAGTGAACAGGGTACGGGTACTGAGACCCAGTACTTC
.,.,TRBJ1-6,TRBV7-8,CASSVGTVNSPLHF,TGTGCCAGCAGCGTCGGGACGGTGAATTCACCCCTCCACTTT
few,TRBD1,TRBJ2-7,TRBV6-5,CASSYGQGAPYEQYF,TGTGCCAGCAGCTACGGGCAGGGGGCCCCCTACGAGCAGTACTTC
.,TRBD2,TRBJ2-5,TRBV12-3/TRBV12-4,CASSQLAGHQYF,TGTGCCAGCAGTCAGTTAGCGGGACACCAGTACTTC
.,TRBD2,TRBJ2-1,TRBV9,CASSARAAGAWNEQFF,TGTGCCAGCAGCGCTCGGGCGGCGGGAGCCTGGAATGAGCAGTTCTTC
few,.,TRBJ2-5,TRBV6-5,CASSSPGLKETQYF,TGTGCCAGCAGTTCACCCGGACTGAAAGAGACCCAGTACTTC
.,.,TRBJ2-2,TRBV9,CASSVGLDTGELFF,TGTGCCAGCAGCGTAGGGCTTGACACCGGGGAGCTGTTTTTT
.,.,TRBJ2-5,TRBV15,CATSRPTQETQYF,TGTGCCACCAGCAGACCGACCCAAGAGACCCAGTACTTC
many,TRBD1,TRBJ2-5,TRBV5-8,CASSDPGQGTTQYF,TGTGCCAGCAGCGATCCGGGACAGGGGACGACCCAGTACTTC
few,.,TRBJ2-2,TRBV5-1,CASSLPGGHTGELFF,TGCGCCAGCAGCTTACCCGGGGGCCACACCGGGGAGCTGTTTTTT
few,TRBD1,TRBJ2-2,TRBV24-1,CATSDSGTGVPGELFF,TGTGCCACCAGTGACTCCGGGACAGGGGTGCCCGGGGAGCTGTTTTTT
.,TRBD2,TRBJ2-5,TRBV7-2,CASKQGGLAGVETQYF,TGTGCCAGCAAACAAGGGGGACTAGCGGGAGTAGAGACCCAGTACTTC
few,TRBD2,TRBJ2-3,TRBV7-2,CASSSGTSGRVTDTQYF,TGTGCCAGCAGCTCCGGGACTAGCGGGAGGGTTACAGATACGCAGTATTTT
.,.,TRBJ2-1,TRBV12-3/TRBV12-4,CASSFERDNEQFF,TGTGCCAGCAGTTTTGAGAGGGACAATGAGCAGTTCTTC
.,TRBD2,TRBJ2-2,TRBV7-2,CASSQSGRAGGTGELFF,TGTGCCAGCAGCCAGAGCGGGAGGGCCGGAGGAACCGGGGAGCTGTTTTTT
.,.,TRBJ1-5,TRBV23-1,CASSRTVRGNQPQHF,TGCGCCAGCAGTCGGACAGTGCGGGGGAATCAGCCCCAGCATTTT
.,.,TRBJ2-7,TRBV7-8,CASSVTGGASYEQYF,TGTGCCAGCAGCGTGACAGGAGGGGCTTCCTACGAGCAGTACTTC
many,TRBD1,TRBJ2-2,TRBV5-1,CASNPRQGVRGDTGELFF,TGCGCCAGCAATCCGAGACAGGGAGTCCGTGGGGACACCGGGGAGCTGTTTTTT
.,TRBD2,TRBJ2-7,TRBV9,CASSPRLAGISYEQYF,TGTGCCAGCAGCCCCAGACTAGCGGGGATCTCCTACGAGCAGTACTTC
few,TRBD2,TRBJ2-3,TRBV20-1,CSASSLAGSSTTDTQYF,TGCAGTGCTAGTTCACTAGCGGGCTCGTCAACCACAGATACGCAGTATTTT
few,TRBD2,TRBJ2-3,TRBV12-5,CASGPRTSGPHTDTQYF,TGTGCTAGTGGTCCTCGGACTAGCGGACCACACACAGATACGCAGTATTTT
many,TRBD1,TRBJ2-3,TRBV2,CASRTGIWTDTQYF,TGTGCCAGCAGGACAGGGATTTGGACAGATACGCAGTATTTT
few,.,TRBJ2-2,TRBV20-1,CSARSGYRNTGELFF,TGCAGTGCTAGGAGCGGCTATAGGAACACCGGGGAGCTGTTTTTT
few,.,TRBJ1-1,TRBV6-1,CASRGARPTPFEAFF,TGTGCCAGTAGAGGGGCCCGACCCACCCCCTTTGAAGCTTTCTTT
.,TRBD1,TRBJ2-7,TRBV6-1,CATRAGTGRGEQYF,TGTGCCACCAGGGCCGGGACAGGGAGGGGCGAGCAGTACTTC
few,.,TRBJ2-2,TRBV10-2,CASSESAAAESGELFF,TGCGCCAGCAGTGAGTCGGCGGCGGCAGAGAGCGGGGAGCTGTTTTTT
.,.,TRBJ2-7,TRBV7-2,CASSLQFSGILYEQYF,TGTGCCAGCAGCTTACAATTCTCCGGGATCCTCTACGAGCAGTACTTC
.,TRBD2,TRBJ2-3,TRBV6-2/TRBV6-3,CASGLAGIPDTQYF,TGTGCCAGCGGGTTAGCGGGGATCCCAGATACGCAGTATTTT
few,.,TRBJ1-1,TRBV6-6,CATQGKGTEAFF,TGTGCCACCCAAGGGAAGGGGACTGAAGCTTTCTTT
few,TRBD1,TRBJ2-5,TRBV29-1,CSSGTAQETQYF,TGCAGCTCCGGGACAGCTCAAGAGACCCAGTACTTC
few,.,TRBJ2-1,TRBV4-2,CASSQVTLAGEHEQFF,TGTGCCAGCAGCCAAGTAACATTAGCAGGGGAACATGAGCAGTTCTTC
few,.,TRBJ2-7,TRBV19,CASSIGRSYEQYF,TGTGCCAGTAGTATAGGCAGAAGCTACGAGCAGTACTTC
many,.,TRBJ2-3,TRBV7-2,CASSWDPDTQYF,TGTGCCAGCAGCTGGGACCCAGATACGCAGTATTTT
.,.,TRBJ2-3,TRBV7-9,CASSLIGVGDTQYF,TGTGCCAGCAGCTTAATCGGCGTTGGAGATACGCAGTATTTT
few,TRBD1,TRBJ2-1,TRBV20-1,CSARDRKQGIYNEQFF,TGCAGTGCTAGAGATCGAAAACAGGGGATCTACAATGAGCAGTTCTTC
many,TRBD2,TRBJ2-7,TRBV5-1,CASSLLAGSYEQYF,TGCGCCAGCAGCTTACTAGCGGGATCCTACGAGCAGTACTTC
.,TRBD1,TRBJ1-5,TRBV7-8,CASSATGFVSNQPQHF,TGTGCCAGCAGCGCGACAGGGTTTGTGAGCAATCAGCCCCAGCATTTT
few,TRBD1,TRBJ2-7,TRBV19,CASSSPGTGGGEQYF,TGTGCCAGTAGTTCCCCCGGGACAGGGGGAGGCGAGCAGTACTTC
.,.,TRBJ2-5,TRBV28,CASRPNRIQETQYF,TGTGCCAGCAGGCCGAACAGGATCCAAGAGACCCAGTACTTC
few,TRBD1,TRBJ1-4,TRBV12-3/TRBV12-4,CATSGAGGREKLFF,TGTGCCACCTCGGGGGCAGGGGGCAGGGAAAAACTGTTTTTT
few,.,TRBJ2-1,TRBV18,CASSPRGGSYNEQFF,TGTGCCAGCTCACCCCGGGGAGGATCCTACAATGAGCAGTTCTTC
.,TRBD1,TRBJ1-2,TRBV6-2/TRBV6-3,CASSPRDRLLYGYTF,TGTGCCAGCAGTCCCCGGGACAGGCTTCTATATGGCTACACCTTC
.,TRBD2,TRBJ2-5,TRBV30,CAYLSASGSWETQYF,TGTGCCTATCTTTCCGCTAGCGGGAGTTGGGAGACCCAGTACTTC
many,TRBD1,TRBJ2-3,TRBV11-2,CASSGGQTDTQYF,TGTGCCAGCAGCGGGGGACAGACGGATACGCAGTATTTT
.,.,TRBJ2-5,TRBV16,CASRSYPGQTQYF,TGTGCCAGCAGAAGCTACCCCGGACAGACCCAGTACTTC
.,TRBD2,TRBJ2-2,TRBV20-1,CSAQLAANTGELFF,TGCAGTGCGCAACTAGCGGCTAACACCGGGGAGCTGTTTTTT
many,.,TRBJ2-3,TRBV7-2,CASSLDQGRAPQYF,TGTGCCAGCAGCTTAGACCAGGGCAGAGCTCCGCAGTATTTT
few,.,TRBJ2-1,TRBV7-2,CATRAASSYNEQFF,TGTGCCACCCGAGCTGCGAGCTCCTACAATGAGCAGTTCTTC
many,TRBD2,TRBJ2-1,TRBV14,CASSWGLADNEQFF,TGTGCCAGCAGCTGGGGACTAGCGGATAATGAGCAGTTCTTC